Listed below are T cell receptor beta chains from one sample, sequenced in a study of OX40 agonist ivuxolimab in advanced cancers. Profiling relied on immunoSEQ multiplex PCR, and the TCRdb table lists in-frame clones only, not all of them. The sample holds about 15,000 clones; around 60% are singletons and the top ten take 7% to 9%. Sequencing used CD4+ or CD8+ T cells sorted from blood, obtained in a trial of the OX40 agonist ivuxolimab. These TCRs come from an adult with an advanced solid tumor such as melanoma, head and neck, liver or kidney cancer. Both conserved end residues are part of each CDR3. D genes are given only for firm matches. Expanded clones are given a class, and other clones once, few, many or no size at all.

TRBJ2-7	TRBV30	few	TRBD1	TGTGCCTGGAGTGGGGACAGATACGAGCAGTACTTC	CAWSGDRYEQYF
TRBJ2-7	TRBV2	medium-sized	NA	TGTGCCAGCAGGGCCGGGATTTACTACGAGCAGTACTTC	CASRAGIYYEQYF
TRBJ2-5	TRBV5-4	few	TRBD2	TGTGCCAGCAGCACGGGACTAGCGGGGAGGGGGACCCAGTACTTC	CASSTGLAGRGTQYF
TRBJ1-6	TRBV10-1	NA	NA	TGCGCCAGGGGGGAGTCGTCGGATAATTCACCCCTCCACTTT	CARGESSDNSPLHF
TRBJ2-7	TRBV11-2	NA	TRBD1	TGTGCCAGCAGCTTAGGGTGGGACAGGCGCTACGAGCAGTACTTC	CASSLGWDRRYEQYF
TRBJ2-1	TRBV15	NA	NA	TGTGCCACCAGCAGAGATGAAGGCGGGGACTACAATGAGCAGTTCTTC	CATSRDEGGDYNEQFF
TRBJ1-2	TRBV4-1	NA	NA	TGCGCCAGCAGCCATGAAAGTGGGACCTATGGCTACACCTTC	CASSHESGTYGYTF
TRBJ2-3	TRBV5-1	NA	TRBD2	TGCGCCAGCAGCTTCCAGCGGGGGGGCAAGGATACGCAGTATTTT	CASSFQRGGKDTQYF
TRBJ2-1	TRBV7-6	NA	NA	TGTGCCAGCAGCTTAGTTACGAGCTCCTACAATGAGCAGTTCTTC	CASSLVTSSYNEQFF
TRBJ2-2	TRBV10-1	NA	NA	TGCGCCGGCAGGGGGGAACACACCGGGGAGCTGTTTTTT	CAGRGEHTGELFF
TRBJ1-5	TRBV5-1	NA	NA	TGTGCCAGCACCATCTGGACAGGCAATCAGCCCCAGCATTTT	CASTIWTGNQPQHF
TRBJ2-7	TRBV27	NA	TRBD2	TGTGCCAGCAGTTGGGAGGGGAGCTACGAGCAGTACTTC	CASSWEGSYEQYF
TRBJ2-7	TRBV11-2	NA	TRBD1	TGTGCCAGCAGCGAAACAGGGGCCATCTCCGAGCAGTACTTC	CASSETGAISEQYF
TRBJ1-6	TRBV5-4	NA	NA	TGTGCCAGCAGCTCGCTGCTAAATTCACCCCTCCACTTT	CASSSLLNSPLHF
TRBJ1-5	TRBV7-9	NA	NA	TGTGCCAGCAGCTTGGGGGGTGTCGGCAATCAGCCCCAGCATTTT	CASSLGGVGNQPQHF
TRBJ2-1	TRBV27	NA	TRBD2	TGTGCCAGCAGTTCCACCCCCTCCGGGGGGATCTACAATGAGCAGTTCTTC	CASSSTPSGGIYNEQFF
TRBJ2-2	TRBV27	NA	TRBD2	TGTGCCAGCAGTTCCGGACTAGCGGCGAACACCGGGGAGCTGTTTTTT	CASSSGLAANTGELFF
TRBJ1-2	TRBV7-9	NA	NA	TGTGCCAGCAGCTTAAATCGGGTGGCATCTGGTGGCTACACCTTC	CASSLNRVASGGYTF
TRBJ1-2	TRBV15	few	NA	TGTGCCACCAGCAGAGCTCAGGGTAACTATGGCTACACCTTC	CATSRAQGNYGYTF
TRBJ2-1	TRBV4-3	NA	NA	TGCGCCAGCAGCCGGGACTGGTACAATGAGCAGTTCTTC	CASSRDWYNEQFF
TRBJ2-7	TRBV7-6	medium-sized	TRBD1	TGTGCCAGCAGCCACGGACAGGGAAACGAGCAGTACTTC	CASSHGQGNEQYF
TRBJ2-6	TRBV7-2	NA	NA	TGTGCCAGCAGCTCTTCCGATTCTGGGGCCAACGTCCTGACTTTC	CASSSSDSGANVLTF
TRBJ2-1	TRBV4-1	medium-sized	NA	TGCGCCAGCAGCCTTAGCTCCTACAATGAGCAGTTCTTC	CASSLSSYNEQFF
TRBJ1-1	TRBV11-1	NA	NA	TGTGCCAGCAGCCGACAGAACACTGAAGCTTTCTTT	CASSRQNTEAFF
TRBJ2-5	TRBV11-2	NA	NA	TGTGCCAGCAGCTTAGGTCCCCGCCCCCAAGAGACCCAGTACTTC	CASSLGPRPQETQYF
TRBJ1-4	TRBV27	few	NA	TGTGCCAGCAGGAGGTCAGGTCGACTGTTTTTT	CASRRSGRLFF
TRBJ2-5	TRBV11-1	NA	NA	TGTGCCAGCAGCTTAGAGCTGGCTCAACCAATAGAGACCCAGTACTTC	CASSLELAQPIETQYF
TRBJ2-7	TRBV5-1	NA	NA	TGCGCCAGCAGCCGCTACGCAGGGGACGACGAGCAGTACTTC	CASSRYAGDDEQYF
TRBJ1-5	TRBV27	few	NA	TGTGCCAGCAGCCTTAGTCCTTATAGCAATCAGCCCCAGCATTTT	CASSLSPYSNQPQHF
TRBJ2-2	TRBV4-1	few	NA	TGCGCCAGCAGCCAAGCTGGGGGCGGGGGCCTGGGCACCGGGGAGCTGTTTTTT	CASSQAGGGGLGTGELFF
TRBJ2-3	TRBV5-1	NA	NA	TGCGCCAGCAGCTGGGGGCGCACAGATACGCAGTATTTT	CASSWGRTDTQYF
TRBJ2-7	TRBV10-3	few	NA	TGTGCCATCAGTGATCAAACCACCTCCTACGAGCAGTACTTC	CAISDQTTSYEQYF
TRBJ2-3	TRBV28	NA	NA	TGTGCCAGCAGTTTTGGAACAGTTGAATACACAGATACGCAGTATTTT	CASSFGTVEYTDTQYF
TRBJ2-2	TRBV4-3	NA	NA	TGCGCCAGCAGCCAAGATCGGCCCCGGAGGGCCGGGGAGCTGTTTTTT	CASSQDRPRRAGELFF
TRBJ2-5	TRBV9	medium-sized	NA	TGTGCCAGCAGCGTAGGGGAGCTGGAGGAGACCCAGTACTTC	CASSVGELEETQYF
TRBJ1-1	TRBV7-3	NA	NA	TGCGCCAGCAGCCAAGAAGGAACAGAATGGACTGAAGCTTTCTTT	CASSQEGTEWTEAFF